The 26 T cell receptor beta chains reported below all come from one sample, sequenced in a study of blood T cells in healthy people across ages. A sample-barcoded 5' primer and a J-beta primer mix were used in a second PCR of roughly 6 to 11 cycles. TCRdb called the 5' RACE reads again in MiXCR, with one record for every CDR3 protein. The sample contains approximately 900,000 distinct CDR3 sequences, 45% to 50% of which appear only once. Sequencing was carried out using blood. Every receptor here comes from a man aged 25 to 40 in good health.

This CDR3 is CASSGQDRGVTF. The CDR3 DNA reads TGTGCCAGCAGTGGACAGGACAGGGGAGTCACCTTC. The chain joins TRBV6-1 to TRBJ1-2, with 9 bases aligning to TRBD1. CDR3 length: 12 amino acids. Germline CDR1 is MNHNS and CDR2 is SASEGT. With V trimmed by 4 bases and J by 13 bases, 7 bases remained unmatched.

The J gene is TRBJ2-5, the V gene TRBV3-1; D may be TRBD2 (7 bases). V was trimmed by 5 bases and J by 2 bases, leaving 9 bases between them. The CDR3 contains 13 residues. Germline assignment: CDR1 LGHDT and CDR2 YNNKEL (reference sequence). In nucleotides, the CDR3 is TGTGCCAGCAGCAAGGGGGGGCAAGAGACCCAGTACTTC. Translated, it gives CASSKGGQETQYF.

Points on this clonotype: At one end the junction does not follow the germline gene, possibly because of a read error. The rearrangement joins TRBV9 to TRBJ2-3; D unresolved. The CDR3 totals 12 residues. Germline V gives CDR1 SGDLS, CDR2 YYNGEE. The CDR3 DNA reads as TGTGCCAACAGCGACTCGAGGGATACGCAGTATTTT. This codes for CANSDSRDTQYF.

V usage is TRBV11-3 and J usage is TRBJ2-1; D tentatively reads TRBD1 or TRBD2 (6 bases each). Between the trimmed V and J ends, which lost 5 bases and 8 bases, there was a span of 19 bases. This CDR3 region has 15 residues. From germline, CDR1 is SGHNT and CDR2 YENEEA. CDR3: CASSLIGRGGHEQFF. In DNA, the CDR3 is TGTGCCAGCAGCCTAATCGGCAGGGGAGGTCATGAGCAGTTCTTC.

This clonotype has a count of ten or more. This chain uses TRBV7-8 with TRBJ2-1; D may be TRBD1 (5 bases). The V and J ends lost 4 bases and 13 bases respectively, with 17 bases between them. Germline CDR1 SGHVS, CDR2 FQNEAQ. The length of the CDR3 is 13 residues. The chain's CDR3 is CASSSAPQGGQFF. Written as DNA, the CDR3 is TGTGCCAGCAGCTCCGCCCCGCAGGGTGGACAGTTCTTC.

This clonotype was seen only once. The genes are TRBV6-4 and TRBJ1-2, with unresolved D. Trimming left V 2 bases short and J 5 bases short, with 15 bases between. The CDR3 is made up of 15 amino acids. Germline V gene data show CDR1 as MRHNA and CDR2 as SNTAGT. The DNA of the CDR3 is TGTGCCAGCAGTGACGGGTCTTCTCCCTCGTATGGCTACACCTTC. This sequence encodes CASSDGSSPSYGYTF.

Remarks on this clonotype: This CDR3 is missing its conserved last phenylalanine or tryptophan, likely due to a read error. J is TRBJ2-1 and V is TRBV4-3; D perhaps matches TRBD1 (6 bases). V shed 6 bases and J shed 4 bases, with 19 bases lying between them. This CDR3 comprises 16 residues. Germline CDR1 and CDR2: LGHNA and YSLEER. CDR3 amino acids: CASSGGDQAFYNEQFL. CDR3 bases: TGCGCCAGCAGTGGGGGCGATCAAGCTTTTTACAATGAGCAGTTCTTA.

This clonotype came up once. The chain recombines TRBV25-1 with TRBJ2-5, with D perhaps TRBD1 (6 bases). This CDR3 region has 15 residues. CDR1 is MGHDK and CDR2 is SYGVNS in the germline V gene. V was pared by 1 base and J by 5 bases, with 14 bases between. The CDR3 DNA reads TGTGCCAGCAGTGAATGGGTCAGGGGTGCGGAGACCCAGTACTTC. Translated, it gives CASSEWVRGAETQYF.

The J gene is TRBJ2-1, the V gene TRBV12-3 or TRBV12-4; D ambiguous. This CDR3 region has 18 residues. Deletions cut 3 bases from V and 4 bases from J, with 22 bases between. CDR3 nucleotides: TGTGCCAGCAGTTTTGGGGTCGACCCGCCGGGTGCGTACAATGAGCAGTTCTTC. This translates into CASSFGVDPPGAYNEQFF.

This clonotype was detected a few times. The chain joins TRBV7-2 to TRBJ1-6, with a weak D call TRBD1 (5 bases). This CDR3 region has 16 residues. V lost 5 bases and J lost 7, with 18 bases in between. Per germline, CDR1 SGHTA and CDR2 FQGNSA. This CDR3 is CASSLGSREYNSPLHF. The CDR3 nucleotides are TGTGCCAGCAGCCTCGGGAGCAGGGAGTACAATTCACCCCTCCACTTT.

This clonotype was seen only a few times. J is TRBJ2-7 and V is TRBV5-1; TRBD1 might be the D (5 bases). V was pared by 0 bases and J by 5 bases, with 6 bases between. The CDR3 sequence is 12 residues long. Looked up from germline, CDR1 is SGHRS and CDR2 is YFSETQ. The CDR3 here is CASSLDRNEQYF. CDR3 in DNA: TGCGCCAGCAGCTTGGACAGGAACGAGCAGTACTTC. The entire variable domain, with the rest obtained from reference TRBV5-1 and TRBJ2-7, is as follows: KAGVTQTPRYLIKTRGQQVTLSCSPISGHRSVSWYQQTPGQGLQFLFEYFSETQRNKGNFPGRFSGRQFSNSRSEMNVSTLELGDSALYLCASSLDRNEQYFGPGTRLTVT.

The genes are TRBV2 and TRBJ1-2; D is unclear. The V end lost 7 bases, the J end lost 4 bases, and 13 bases lay between the germline ends. Germline V CDR1 and CDR2: SNHLY, FYNNEI. The CDR3 has 13 amino acids. The CDR3 nucleotides read TGTGCCAGCAAGGCGGATTTTGTCTATGGCTACACCTTC. Its protein is CASKADFVYGYTF.

Only a few counts were recorded for this clonotype. The V call is TRBV24-1, the J call TRBJ2-3; 7 bases fit TRBD1. The CDR3 has 15 residues. Germline assignment: CDR1 KGHDR and CDR2 SFDVKD. The J segment lost 5 bases and the V segment lost 1 base, leaving 5 bases of the junction unmatched. For the CDR3, the DNA is TGTGCCACCAGTGATTTAGTAGGGGGCCAAGATACGCAGTATTTT. Its translation: CATSDLVGGQDTQYF.

The rearrangement joins TRBV20-1 to TRBJ1-5; D not certain. Trimming shortened V by 2 bases and J by 2 bases, and 16 bases separated the two germline ends. CDR1 and CDR2 from the germline V gene are DFQATT and SNEGSKA (reference sequence). The CDR3 is 16 amino acids. The CDR3 DNA reads as TGCAGTGCTAGATCGGTTGAGGGCGCGGGCAATCAGCCCCAGCATTTT. Amino acids: CSARSVEGAGNQPQHF.

This rearrangement joins TRBV28 to TRBJ2-1, with 10 nucleotides matching TRBD1. J lost 9 bases, V lost 5 bases, and 4 bases had no gene match. The V gene's germline CDR1 is MDHEN and CDR2 SYDVKM. CDR3 length: 13 amino acids. The CDR3: CASSGTGAGEQFF. The CDR3 DNA sequence: TGTGCCAGCAGTGGGACAGGGGCAGGTGAGCAGTTCTTC. Based on the CDR3 plus reference TRBV28 and TRBJ2-1, the full variable domain is DVKVTQSSRYLVKRTGEKVFLECVQDMDHENMFWYRQDPGLGLRLIYFSYDVKMKEKGDIPEGYSVSREKKERFSLILESASTNQTSMYLCASSGTGAGEQFFGPGTRLTVL.

V and J are TRBV25-1 and TRBJ2-1; D gene unclear. Germline V gene lookup returns CDR1 MGHDK and CDR2 SYGVNS. V was shortened by 8 bases and J by 0 bases, with 14 bases between the two germline ends. The CDR3 extends over 15 amino acids. The CDR3 coding sequence is TGTGCCAGCCAGGCTCCCCGAGCCTCCTACAATGAGCAGTTCTTC. Its translation is CASQAPRASYNEQFF.

This clonotype showed up just once. The chain uses TRBV3-1 and TRBJ1-2; possibly TRBD1 for D (5 bases). Germline values: CDR1 LGHDT, CDR2 YNNKEL (reference sequence). The CDR3 is 16 residues long. V dropped 1 base and J dropped 8 bases, with 20 bases sitting between them. The CDR3 nucleotides are TGTGCCAGCAGCCAAGCTGCGGGGGGGGACCTTTTAGGCTACACCTTC. It specifies CASSQAAGGDLLGYTF.

The V gene is TRBV6-6, the J gene TRBJ2-7, with 7 bases fitting TRBD1. The CDR3 is 15 residues long. CDR1 and CDR2 (germline): MNHNY, SVGAGI (reference sequence). V lost 2 bases to trimming and J lost 4 bases; unmatched junction nucleotides: 8. The CDR3 sequence: CASSYDLDREYEQYF. CDR3 DNA sequence: TGTGCCAGCAGTTACGACTTAGACAGGGAATACGAGCAGTACTTC.

The chain uses TRBV6-1 and TRBJ1-2, with D possibly matching TRBD1 (5 bases). CDR3 size: 14 residues. V gave up 0 bases and J gave up 3 bases, with 8 bases separating them. Germline CDR1 and CDR2: MNHNS and SASEGT. The CDR3 sequence: CASSEAGQYYGYTF. CDR3 DNA sequence: TGTGCCAGCAGTGAAGCGGGGCAGTACTATGGCTACACCTTC.

The chain combines TRBV6-2 or TRBV6-3 with TRBJ2-3; TRBD2 aligns across 9 bases. In germline, CDR1 is MNHEY, CDR2 SVGEGT. The trim removed 3 bases at V and 4 bases at J, leaving 5 bases unmatched. The CDR3 sequence is 15 residues long. The CDR3 region is CASSYGGRGADTQYF. In nucleotides, the CDR3 is TGTGCCAGCAGTTATGGCGGGAGGGGTGCAGATACGCAGTATTTT.

This chain connects TRBV5-1 to TRBJ1-3, with D hard to call. The CDR3 spans 14 residues. The germline V gene encodes CDR1 SGHRS and CDR2 YFSETQ. V lost 0 bases and J 4 bases, leaving 8 bases between the germline ends. The CDR3 here is CASSLVGIGNTIYF. CDR3 sequence (DNA): TGCGCCAGCAGCTTGGTAGGGATCGGAAACACCATATATTTT.

This clonotype showed up just a few times. The chain links TRBV4-2 to TRBJ2-3, with a possible D match to TRBD2 (7 bases). The germline V gene encodes CDR1 LGHNA and CDR2 YNFKEQ. The CDR3 consists of 16 residues. Between the trimmed V and J ends, which lost 2 bases and 6 bases, there was a span of 18 bases. The CDR3 DNA sequence: TGTGCCAGCAGCCAAAGGGGGGGTAGAATCGGGGATACGCAGTATTTT. This encodes CASSQRGGRIGDTQYF.

The V and J genes are TRBV7-2 and TRBJ2-7; 8 bases align to TRBD2. Germline values: CDR1 SGHTA, CDR2 FQGNSA. V dropped 3 bases and J dropped 4; count of bases not matched to a gene: 5. The CDR3 is made up of 14 amino acids. This CDR3 reads CASSFAAGGYEQYF. In DNA, the CDR3 is TGTGCCAGCAGCTTCGCCGCGGGGGGTTACGAGCAGTACTTC.

CDR3 sequence reads: CASTQAGDRVSNEQFF. CDR3 in DNA: TGTGCCAGCACCCAAGCGGGGGACAGGGTATCCAATGAGCAGTTCTTC. The gene calls are TRBV25-1 and TRBJ2-1; possibly TRBD1 for D (9 bases). Germline V lookup: CDR1 MGHDK, CDR2 SYGVNS. The length of the CDR3 is 16 residues. V gave up 7 bases and J gave up 6 bases, with 22 bases separating them.

The chain is built from TRBV7-6 and TRBJ2-7, with TRBD1 matching over 12 bases. The CDR3 length is 14 residues. Germline V CDR1 and CDR2: SGHVS, FNYEAQ. V was pared by 7 bases and J by 6 bases, with 7 bases of the junction left unmatched. The CDR3 reads CASTSGDRGREQYF. Here the CDR3 DNA reads TGTGCCAGCACCTCAGGGGACAGGGGGCGCGAGCAGTACTTC.

The rearrangement joins TRBV29-1 to TRBJ2-1; 7 bases match TRBD1. There are 17 residues in the CDR3. Looked up from germline, CDR1 is SQVTM and CDR2 is ANQGSEA. The DNA of the CDR3 is TGCAACAGAAAACTCCGACCTACCAGGGGGTTTAGGAATGAGCAGTTCTTC. This encodes CNRKLRPTRGFRNEQFF.